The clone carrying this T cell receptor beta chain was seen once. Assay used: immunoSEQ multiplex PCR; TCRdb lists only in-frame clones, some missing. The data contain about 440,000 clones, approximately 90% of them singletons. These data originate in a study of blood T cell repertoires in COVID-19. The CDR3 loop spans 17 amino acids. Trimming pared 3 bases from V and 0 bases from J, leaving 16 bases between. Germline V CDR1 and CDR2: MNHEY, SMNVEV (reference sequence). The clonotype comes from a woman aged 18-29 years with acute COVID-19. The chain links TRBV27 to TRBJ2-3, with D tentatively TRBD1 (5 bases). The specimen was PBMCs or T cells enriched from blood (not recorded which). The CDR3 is CASSFITFRASTDTQYF. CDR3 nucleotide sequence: TGTGCCAGCAGTTTCATCACGTTCAGGGCCAGCACAGATACGCAGTATTTT.